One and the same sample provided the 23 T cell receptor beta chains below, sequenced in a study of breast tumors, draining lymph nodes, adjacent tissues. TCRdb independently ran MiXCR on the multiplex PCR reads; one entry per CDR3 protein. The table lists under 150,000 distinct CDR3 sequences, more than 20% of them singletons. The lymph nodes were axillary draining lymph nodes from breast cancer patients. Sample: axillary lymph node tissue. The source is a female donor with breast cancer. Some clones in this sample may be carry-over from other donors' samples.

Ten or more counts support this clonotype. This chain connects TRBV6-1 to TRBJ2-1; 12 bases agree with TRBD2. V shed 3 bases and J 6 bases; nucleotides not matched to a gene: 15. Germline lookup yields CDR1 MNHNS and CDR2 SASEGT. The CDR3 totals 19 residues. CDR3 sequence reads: CASSDGLAGGPISRNEQFF. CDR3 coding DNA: TGTGCCAGCAGTGATGGCCTAGCGGGAGGGCCAATAAGTCGCAATGAGCAGTTCTTC.

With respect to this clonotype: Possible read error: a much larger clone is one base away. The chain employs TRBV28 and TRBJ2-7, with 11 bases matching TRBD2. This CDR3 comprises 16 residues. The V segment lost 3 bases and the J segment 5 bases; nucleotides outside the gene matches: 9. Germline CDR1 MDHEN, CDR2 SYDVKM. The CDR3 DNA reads TGTGCCAGCAGTTTCTTAGCGGGAGGGAACAATGACGAGCAGTACTTC. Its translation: CASSFLAGGNNDEQYF.

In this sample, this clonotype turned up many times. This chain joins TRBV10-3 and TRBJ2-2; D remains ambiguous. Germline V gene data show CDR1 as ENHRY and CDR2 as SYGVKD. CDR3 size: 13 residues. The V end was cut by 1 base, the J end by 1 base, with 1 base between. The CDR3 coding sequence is TGTGCCATCAGTGAGTTGAACACCGGGGAGCTGTTTTTT. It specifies CAISELNTGELFF.

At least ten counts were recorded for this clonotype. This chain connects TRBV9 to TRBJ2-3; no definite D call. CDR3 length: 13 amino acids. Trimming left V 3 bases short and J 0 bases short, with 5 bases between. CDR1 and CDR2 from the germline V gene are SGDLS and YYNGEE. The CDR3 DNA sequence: TGTGCCAGCAGCGAAAGGAGCACAGATACGCAGTATTTT. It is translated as CASSERSTDTQYF.

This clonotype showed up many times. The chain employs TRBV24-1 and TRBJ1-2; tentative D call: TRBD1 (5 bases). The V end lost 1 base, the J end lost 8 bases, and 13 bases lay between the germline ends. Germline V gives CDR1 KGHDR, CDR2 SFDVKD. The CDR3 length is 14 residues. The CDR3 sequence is CATSDFGTFGGYTF. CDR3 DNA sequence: TGTGCCACCAGTGATTTTGGGACCTTTGGGGGCTACACCTTC.

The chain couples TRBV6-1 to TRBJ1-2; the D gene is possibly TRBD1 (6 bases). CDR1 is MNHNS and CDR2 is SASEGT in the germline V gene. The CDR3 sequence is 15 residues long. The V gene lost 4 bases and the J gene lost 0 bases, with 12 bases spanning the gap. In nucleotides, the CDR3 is TGTGCCAGCAGTGCAACAGGGCGAGCTAACTATGGCTACACCTTC. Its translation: CASSATGRANYGYTF.

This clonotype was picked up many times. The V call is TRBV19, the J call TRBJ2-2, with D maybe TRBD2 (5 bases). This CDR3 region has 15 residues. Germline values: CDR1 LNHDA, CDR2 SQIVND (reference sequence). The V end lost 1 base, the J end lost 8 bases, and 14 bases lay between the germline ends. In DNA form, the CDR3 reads TGTGCCAGTAGTATAGGAGGGAGCACGTCGGGGGAGCTGTTTTTT. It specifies CASSIGGSTSGELFF.

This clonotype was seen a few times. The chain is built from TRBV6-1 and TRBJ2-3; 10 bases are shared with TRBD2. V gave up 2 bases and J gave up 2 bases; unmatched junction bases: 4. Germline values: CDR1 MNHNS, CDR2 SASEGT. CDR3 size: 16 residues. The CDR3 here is CASSERAGGPTDTQYF. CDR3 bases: TGTGCCAGCAGTGAACGAGCGGGAGGGCCCACAGATACGCAGTATTTT.

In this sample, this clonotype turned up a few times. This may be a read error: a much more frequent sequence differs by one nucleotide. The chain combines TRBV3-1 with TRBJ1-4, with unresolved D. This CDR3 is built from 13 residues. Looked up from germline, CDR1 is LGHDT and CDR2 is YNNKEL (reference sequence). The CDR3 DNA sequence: TGTGCCAGCAGCCAACTGATAGGTGAAAAACTGCTTTTT. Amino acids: CASSQLIGEKLLF.

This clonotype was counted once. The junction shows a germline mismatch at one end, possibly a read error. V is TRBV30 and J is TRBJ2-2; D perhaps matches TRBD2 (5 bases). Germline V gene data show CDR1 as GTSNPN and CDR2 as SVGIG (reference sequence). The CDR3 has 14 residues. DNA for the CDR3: TGTGCCTGGAAGTGGGCCTTTGACACCGGGGAGCCGTTTTTT. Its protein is CAWKWAFDTGEPFF.

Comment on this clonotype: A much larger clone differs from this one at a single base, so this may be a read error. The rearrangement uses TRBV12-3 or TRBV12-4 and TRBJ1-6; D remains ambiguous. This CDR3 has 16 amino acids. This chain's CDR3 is CAGSLRLLSYNSPLHF. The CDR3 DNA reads TGTGCCGGCAGTTTAAGGCTGCTCTCCTATAATTCACCCCTCCACTTT.

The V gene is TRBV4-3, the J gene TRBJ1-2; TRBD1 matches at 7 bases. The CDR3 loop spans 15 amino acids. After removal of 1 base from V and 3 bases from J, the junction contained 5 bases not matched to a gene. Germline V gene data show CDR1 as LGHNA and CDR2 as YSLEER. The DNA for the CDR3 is TGCGCCAGCAGCCAAGTGGAGGGGGCGCACTATGGCTACACCTTC. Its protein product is CASSQVEGAHYGYTF.

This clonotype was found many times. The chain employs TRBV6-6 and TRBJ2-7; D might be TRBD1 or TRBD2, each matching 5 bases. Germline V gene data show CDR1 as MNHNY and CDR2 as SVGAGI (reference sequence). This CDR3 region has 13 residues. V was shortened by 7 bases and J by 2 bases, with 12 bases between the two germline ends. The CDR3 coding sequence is TGTGCCAGCAAAGGGACCGGGACCTACGAGCAGTACTTC. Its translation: CASKGTGTYEQYF.

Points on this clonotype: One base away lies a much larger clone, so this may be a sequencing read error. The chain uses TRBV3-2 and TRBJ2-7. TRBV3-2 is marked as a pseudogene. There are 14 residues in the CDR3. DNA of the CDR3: TGTGCCAGCAGCCAAGAACTGAGATCCTACGAGCAGTGCTTC. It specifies CASSQELRSYEQCF.

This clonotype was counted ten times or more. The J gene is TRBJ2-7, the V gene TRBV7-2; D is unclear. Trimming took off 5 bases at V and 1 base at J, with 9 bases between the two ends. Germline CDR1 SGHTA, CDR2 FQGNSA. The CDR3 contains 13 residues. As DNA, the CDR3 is TGTGCCAGCAGCCCAGACGGATCCTACGAGCAGTACTTC. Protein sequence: CASSPDGSYEQYF. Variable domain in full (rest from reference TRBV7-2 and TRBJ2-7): GAGVSQSPSNKVTEKGKDVELRCDPISGHTALYWYRQSLGQGLEFLIYFQGNSAPDKSGLPSDRFSAERTGGSVSTLTIQRTQQEDSAVYLCASSPDGSYEQYFGPGTRLTVT.

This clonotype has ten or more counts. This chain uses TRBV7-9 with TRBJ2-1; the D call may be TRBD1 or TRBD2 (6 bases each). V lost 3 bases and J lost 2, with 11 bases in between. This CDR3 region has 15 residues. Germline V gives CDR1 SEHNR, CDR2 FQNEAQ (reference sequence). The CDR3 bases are TGTGCCAGCAGCTTCTTCGGGGGCACCTACAATGAGCAGTTCTTC. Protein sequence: CASSFFGGTYNEQFF.

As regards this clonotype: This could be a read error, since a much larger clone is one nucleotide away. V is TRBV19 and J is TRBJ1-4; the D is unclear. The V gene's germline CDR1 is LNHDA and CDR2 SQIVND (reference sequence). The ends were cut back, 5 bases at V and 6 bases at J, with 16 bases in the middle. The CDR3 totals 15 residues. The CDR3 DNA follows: TGTGCCAGTAGTCATCCCGGGATCGATGATGAAAAACTGTTTTTT. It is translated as CASSHPGIDDEKLFF.

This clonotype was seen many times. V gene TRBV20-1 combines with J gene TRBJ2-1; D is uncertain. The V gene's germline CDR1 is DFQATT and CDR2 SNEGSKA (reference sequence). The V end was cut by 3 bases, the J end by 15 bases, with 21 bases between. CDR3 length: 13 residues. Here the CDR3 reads CSASIRAGPGRFF. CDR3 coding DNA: TGCAGTGCTAGCATAAGGGCCGGCCCCGGTCGGTTCTTC.

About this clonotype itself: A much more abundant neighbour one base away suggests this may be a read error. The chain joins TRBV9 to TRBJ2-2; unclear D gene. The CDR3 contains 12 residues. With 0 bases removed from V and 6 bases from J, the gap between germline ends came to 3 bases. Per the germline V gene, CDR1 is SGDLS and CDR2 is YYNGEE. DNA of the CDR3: TGTGCCAGCAGCGTAGACGCCGGGGAGCTGTTTTTT. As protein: CASSVDAGELFF.

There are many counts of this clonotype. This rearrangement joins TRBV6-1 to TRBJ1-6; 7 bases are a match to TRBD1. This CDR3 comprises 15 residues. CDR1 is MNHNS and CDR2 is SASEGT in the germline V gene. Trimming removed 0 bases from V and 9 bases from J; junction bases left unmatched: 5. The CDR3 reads CASSEAGGAGSPLHF. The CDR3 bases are TGTGCCAGCAGTGAAGCAGGGGGCGCGGGTTCACCCCTCCACTTT.

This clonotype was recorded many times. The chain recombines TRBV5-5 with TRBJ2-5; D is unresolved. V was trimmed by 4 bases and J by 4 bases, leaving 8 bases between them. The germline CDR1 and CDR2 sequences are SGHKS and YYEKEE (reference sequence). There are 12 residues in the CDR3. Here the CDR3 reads CASSQSPETQYF. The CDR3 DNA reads TGTGCCAGCAGCCAGTCACCAGAGACCCAGTACTTC.

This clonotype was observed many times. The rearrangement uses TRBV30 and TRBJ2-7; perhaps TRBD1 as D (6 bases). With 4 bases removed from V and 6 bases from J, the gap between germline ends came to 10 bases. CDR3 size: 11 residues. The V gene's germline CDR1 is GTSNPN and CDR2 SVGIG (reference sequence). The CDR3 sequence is CAWMWGREQYF. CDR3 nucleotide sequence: TGTGCCTGGATGTGGGGGCGCGAGCAGTACTTC.

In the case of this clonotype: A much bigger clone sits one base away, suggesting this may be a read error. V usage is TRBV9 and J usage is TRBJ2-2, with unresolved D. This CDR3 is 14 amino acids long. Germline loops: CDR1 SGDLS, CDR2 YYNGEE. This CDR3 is CAGSVVSTTGELFF. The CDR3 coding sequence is TGTGCCGGCAGCGTAGTGAGCACCACCGGGGAGCTGTTTTTT.